Here is one TCR beta chain with its context. This table comes from immunoSEQ multiplex PCR, and its TCRdb copy is limited to in-frame clones, with some not included. The sample contains 250,000 to 350,000 clones, nearly 90% of which appear only once. This CDR3 spans 18 amino acids. Trimming stripped 5 bases from V and 2 bases from J, with 22 bases between. The germline gives CDR1 MNHEY, CDR2 SMNVEV (reference sequence). Individuals aged roughly 18 to 100 years were recruited from around 22 US areas. Donors were grouped by their self-reported clinical history. This specimen belongs to a study of blood T cell repertoires in COVID-19. Across the whole study: Acute and convalescent COVID-19 samples came from the United States, Italy and Spain.

The specimen sequenced was PBMCs or T cells enriched from blood (not recorded which). The TCR comes from a woman aged 18-29 years with acute COVID-19. This rearrangement joins TRBV27 to TRBJ2-1, with D uncertain. CDR3 sequence reads: CASSTPSEWFSPYNEQFF. The CDR3 DNA sequence: TGTGCCAGCAGTACGCCGAGCGAATGGTTTAGTCCCTACAATGAGCAGTTCTTC.